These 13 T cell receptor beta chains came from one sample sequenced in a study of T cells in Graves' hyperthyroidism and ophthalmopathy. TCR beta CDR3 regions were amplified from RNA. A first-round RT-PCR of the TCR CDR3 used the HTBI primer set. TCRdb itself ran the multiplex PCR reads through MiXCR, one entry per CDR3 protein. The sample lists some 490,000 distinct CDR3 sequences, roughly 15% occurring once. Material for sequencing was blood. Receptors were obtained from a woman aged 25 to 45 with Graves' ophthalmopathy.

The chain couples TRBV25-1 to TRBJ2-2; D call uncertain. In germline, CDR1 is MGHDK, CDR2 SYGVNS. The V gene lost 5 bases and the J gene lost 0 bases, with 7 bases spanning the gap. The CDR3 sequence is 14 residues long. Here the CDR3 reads CASSRPTNTGELFF. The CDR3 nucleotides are TGTGCCAGCAGTCGACCCACGAACACCGGGGAGCTGTTTTTT.

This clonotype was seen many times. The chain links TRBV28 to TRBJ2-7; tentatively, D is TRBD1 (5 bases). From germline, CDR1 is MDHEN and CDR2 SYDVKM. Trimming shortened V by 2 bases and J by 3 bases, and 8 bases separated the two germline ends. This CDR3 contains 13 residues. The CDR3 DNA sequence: TGTGCCAGCAGTTTAGACAGCATCTACGAGCAGTACTTC. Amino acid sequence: CASSLDSIYEQYF.

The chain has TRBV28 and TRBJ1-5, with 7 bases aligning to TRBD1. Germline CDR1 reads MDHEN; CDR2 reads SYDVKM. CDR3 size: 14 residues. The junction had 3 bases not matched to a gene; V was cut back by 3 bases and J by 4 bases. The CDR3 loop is CASSFTGENQPQHF. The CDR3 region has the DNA TGTGCCAGCAGTTTCACAGGGGAGAATCAGCCCCAGCATTTT.

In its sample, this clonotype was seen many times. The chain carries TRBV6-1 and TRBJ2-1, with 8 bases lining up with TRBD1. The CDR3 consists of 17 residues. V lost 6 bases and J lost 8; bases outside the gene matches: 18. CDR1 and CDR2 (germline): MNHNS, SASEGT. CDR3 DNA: TGTGCCAGCAGGGGTCGGGACAGGTGTCTTGTCGTGTATGAGCAGTTCTTC. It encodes CASRGRDRCLVVYEQFF.

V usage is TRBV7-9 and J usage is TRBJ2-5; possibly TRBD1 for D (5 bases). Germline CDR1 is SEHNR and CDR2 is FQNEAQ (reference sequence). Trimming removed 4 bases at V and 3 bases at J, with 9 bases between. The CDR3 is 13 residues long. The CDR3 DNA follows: TGTGCCAGCAGCTACCAGACAGAAGAGACCCAGTACTTC. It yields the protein CASSYQTEETQYF. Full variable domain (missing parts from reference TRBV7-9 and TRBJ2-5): DTGVSQNPRHKITKRGQNVTFRCDPISEHNRLYWYRQTLGQGPEFLTYFQNEAQLEKSRLLSDRFSAERPKGSFSTLEIQRTEQGDSAMYLCASSYQTEETQYFGPGTRLLVL.

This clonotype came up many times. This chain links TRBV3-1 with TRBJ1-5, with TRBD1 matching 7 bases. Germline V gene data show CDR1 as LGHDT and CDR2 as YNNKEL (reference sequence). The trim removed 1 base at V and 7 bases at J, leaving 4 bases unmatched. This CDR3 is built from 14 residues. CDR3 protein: CASSQGGGGQPQHF. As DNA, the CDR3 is TGTGCCAGCAGCCAAGGAGGGGGCGGACAGCCCCAGCATTTT.

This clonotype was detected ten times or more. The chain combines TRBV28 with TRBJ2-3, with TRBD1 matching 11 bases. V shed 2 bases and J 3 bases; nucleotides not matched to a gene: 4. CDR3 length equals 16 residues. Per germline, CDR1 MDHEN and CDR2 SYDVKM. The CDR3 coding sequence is TGTGCCAGCAGTTTAACCGGGACAGGGGGAACAGATACGCAGTATTTT. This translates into CASSLTGTGGTDTQYF.

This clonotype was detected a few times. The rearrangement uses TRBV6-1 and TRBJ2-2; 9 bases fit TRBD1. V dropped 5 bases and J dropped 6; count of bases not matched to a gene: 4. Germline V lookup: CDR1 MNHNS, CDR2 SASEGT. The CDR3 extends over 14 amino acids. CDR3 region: CASSPGQGSGELFF. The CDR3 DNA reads TGTGCCAGCAGTCCGGGACAGGGATCCGGGGAGCTGTTTTTT.

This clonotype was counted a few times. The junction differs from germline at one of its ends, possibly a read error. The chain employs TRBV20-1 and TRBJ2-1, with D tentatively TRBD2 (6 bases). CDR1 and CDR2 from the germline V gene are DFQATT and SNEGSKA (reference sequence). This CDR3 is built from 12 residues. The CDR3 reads CSTSRNYNEQFF. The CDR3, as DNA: TGCAGTACTAGCCGCAATTACAATGAGCAGTTCTTC.

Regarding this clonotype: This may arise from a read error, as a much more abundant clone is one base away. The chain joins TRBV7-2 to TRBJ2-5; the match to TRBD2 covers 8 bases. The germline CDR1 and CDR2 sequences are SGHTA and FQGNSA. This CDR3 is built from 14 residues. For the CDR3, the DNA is TGTGCCAGCAGTTCACTAGCGGAGCCTGGGACCGAGTACTTC. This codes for CASSSLAEPGTEYF.

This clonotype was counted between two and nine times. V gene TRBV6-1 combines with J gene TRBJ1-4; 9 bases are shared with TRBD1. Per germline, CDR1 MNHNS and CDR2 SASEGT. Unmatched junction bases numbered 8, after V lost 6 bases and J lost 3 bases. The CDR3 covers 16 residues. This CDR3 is CASRSGQGVANEKLFF. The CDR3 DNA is TGTGCCAGCAGATCGGGACAGGGTGTAGCTAATGAAAAACTGTTTTTT.

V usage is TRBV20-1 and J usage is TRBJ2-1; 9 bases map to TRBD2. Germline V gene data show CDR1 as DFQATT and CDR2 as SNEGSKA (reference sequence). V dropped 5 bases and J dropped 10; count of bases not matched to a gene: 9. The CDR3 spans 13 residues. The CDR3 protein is CSAYGGLAGEQFF. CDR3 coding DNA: TGCAGTGCTTACGGCGGGCTAGCGGGAGAGCAGTTCTTC.

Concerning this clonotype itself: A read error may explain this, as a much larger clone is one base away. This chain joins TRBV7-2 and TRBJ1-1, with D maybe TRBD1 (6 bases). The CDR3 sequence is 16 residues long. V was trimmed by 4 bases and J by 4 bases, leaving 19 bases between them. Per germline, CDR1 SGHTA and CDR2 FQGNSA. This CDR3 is CASSSNSRGASTEAFF. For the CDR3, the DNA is TGTGCCAGCAGCTCGAACTCCCGGGGGGCGAGCACTGAAGCTTTCTTT.